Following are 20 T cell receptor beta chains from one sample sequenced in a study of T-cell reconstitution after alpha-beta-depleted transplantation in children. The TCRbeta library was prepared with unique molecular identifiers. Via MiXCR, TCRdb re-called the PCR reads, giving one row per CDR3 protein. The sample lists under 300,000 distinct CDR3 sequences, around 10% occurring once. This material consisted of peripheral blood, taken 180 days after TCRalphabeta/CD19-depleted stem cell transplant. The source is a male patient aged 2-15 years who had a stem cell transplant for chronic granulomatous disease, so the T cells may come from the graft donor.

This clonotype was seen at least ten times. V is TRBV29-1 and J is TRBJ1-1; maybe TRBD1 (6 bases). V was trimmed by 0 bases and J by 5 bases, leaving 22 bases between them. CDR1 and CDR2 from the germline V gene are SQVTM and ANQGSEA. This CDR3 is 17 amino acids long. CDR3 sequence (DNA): TGCAGCGTTGAAGATCCTGGAAAGTGGGGGGCGCGTACTGAAGCTTTCTTT. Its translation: CSVEDPGKWGARTEAFF.

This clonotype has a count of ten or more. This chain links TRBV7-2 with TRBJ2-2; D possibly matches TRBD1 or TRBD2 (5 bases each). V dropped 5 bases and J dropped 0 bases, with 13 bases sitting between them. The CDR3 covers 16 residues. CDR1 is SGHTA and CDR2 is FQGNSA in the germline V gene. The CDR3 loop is CASSPTGPANTGELFF. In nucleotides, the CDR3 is TGTGCCAGCAGCCCGACGGGGCCTGCGAACACCGGGGAGCTGTTTTTT.

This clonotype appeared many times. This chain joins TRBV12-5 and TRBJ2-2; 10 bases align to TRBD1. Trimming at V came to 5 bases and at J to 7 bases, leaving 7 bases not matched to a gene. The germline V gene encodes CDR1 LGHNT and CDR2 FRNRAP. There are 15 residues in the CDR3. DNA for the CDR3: TGTGCTAGTGGTCTCGGGACAGGGGTGGTCGGGGAGCTGTTTTTT. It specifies CASGLGTGVVGELFF.

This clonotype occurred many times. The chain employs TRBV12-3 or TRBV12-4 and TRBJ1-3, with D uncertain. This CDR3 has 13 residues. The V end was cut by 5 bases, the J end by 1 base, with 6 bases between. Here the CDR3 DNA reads TGTGCCAGCAGTCCGCGATCTGGAAACACCATATATTTT. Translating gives CASSPRSGNTIYF.

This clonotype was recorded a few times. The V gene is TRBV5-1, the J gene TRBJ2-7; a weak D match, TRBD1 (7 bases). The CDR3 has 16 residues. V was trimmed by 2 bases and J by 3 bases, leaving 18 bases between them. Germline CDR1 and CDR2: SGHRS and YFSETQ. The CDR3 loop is CASSLIQGGGIYEQYF. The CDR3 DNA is TGCGCCAGCAGCTTAATCCAGGGGGGAGGTATCTACGAGCAGTACTTC. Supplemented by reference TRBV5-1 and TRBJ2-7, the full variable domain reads KAGVTQTPRYLIKTRGQQVTLSCSPISGHRSVSWYQQTPGQGLQFLFEYFSETQRNKGNFPGRFSGRQFSNSRSEMNVSTLELGDSALYLCASSLIQGGGIYEQYFGPGTRLTVT.

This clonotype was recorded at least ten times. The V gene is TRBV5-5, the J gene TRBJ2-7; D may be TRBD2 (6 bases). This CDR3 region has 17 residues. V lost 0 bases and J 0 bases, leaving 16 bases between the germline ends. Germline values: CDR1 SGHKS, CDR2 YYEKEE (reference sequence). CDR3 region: CASSLAVTGANSYEQYF. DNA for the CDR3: TGTGCCAGCAGCTTGGCGGTGACGGGAGCGAACTCCTACGAGCAGTACTTC.

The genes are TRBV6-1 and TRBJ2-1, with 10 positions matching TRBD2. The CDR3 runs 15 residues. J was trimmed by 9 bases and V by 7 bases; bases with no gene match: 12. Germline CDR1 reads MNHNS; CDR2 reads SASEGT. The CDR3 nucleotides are TGTGCCAGCATCGAGGGACTAGCGAAGGTCGGTGAGCAGTTCTTC. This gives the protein CASIEGLAKVGEQFF.

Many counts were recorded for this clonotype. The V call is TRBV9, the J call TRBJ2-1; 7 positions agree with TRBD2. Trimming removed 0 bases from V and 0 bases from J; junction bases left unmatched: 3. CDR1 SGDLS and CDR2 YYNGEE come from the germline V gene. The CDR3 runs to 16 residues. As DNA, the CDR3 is TGTGCCAGCAGCGTAGCAGCGGGGAGCTCCTACAATGAGCAGTTCTTC. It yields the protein CASSVAAGSSYNEQFF.

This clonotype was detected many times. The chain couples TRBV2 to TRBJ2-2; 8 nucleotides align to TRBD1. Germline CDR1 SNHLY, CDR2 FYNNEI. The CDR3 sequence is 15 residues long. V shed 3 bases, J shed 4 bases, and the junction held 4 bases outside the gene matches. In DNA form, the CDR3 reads TGTGCCAGCAGTGACAGGGGGCTGGGCACCGGGGAGCTGTTTTTT. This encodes CASSDRGLGTGELFF.

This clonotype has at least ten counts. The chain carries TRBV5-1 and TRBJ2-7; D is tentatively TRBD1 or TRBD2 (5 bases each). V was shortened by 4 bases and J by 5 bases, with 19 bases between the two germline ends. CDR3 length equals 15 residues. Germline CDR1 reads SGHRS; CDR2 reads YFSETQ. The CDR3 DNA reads TGCGCCAGCAGCGAGGGTGTCAGGGCGGAACACGAGCAGTACTTC. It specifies CASSEGVRAEHEQYF.

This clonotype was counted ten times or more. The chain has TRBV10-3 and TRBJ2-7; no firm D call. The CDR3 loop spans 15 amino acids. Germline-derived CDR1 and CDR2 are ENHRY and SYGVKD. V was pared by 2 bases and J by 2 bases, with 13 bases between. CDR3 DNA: TGTGCCATCAGTGAGCGCCTTGGAGCTACCTACGAGCAGTACTTC. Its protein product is CAISERLGATYEQYF.

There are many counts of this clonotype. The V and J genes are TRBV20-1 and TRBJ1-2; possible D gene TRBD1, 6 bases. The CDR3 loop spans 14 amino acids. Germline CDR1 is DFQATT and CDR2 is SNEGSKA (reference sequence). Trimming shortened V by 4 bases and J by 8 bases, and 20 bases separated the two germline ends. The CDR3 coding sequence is TGCAGTGCTAATTCTGGGAAGGGGACACGGGGCTACACCTTC. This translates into CSANSGKGTRGYTF.

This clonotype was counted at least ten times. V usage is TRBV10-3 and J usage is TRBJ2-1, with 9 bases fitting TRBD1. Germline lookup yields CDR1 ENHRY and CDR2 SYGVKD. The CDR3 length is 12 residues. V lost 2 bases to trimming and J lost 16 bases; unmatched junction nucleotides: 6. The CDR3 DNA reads TGTGCCATCAGTGAGCCCGGGACAGGGCATTTCTTC. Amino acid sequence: CAISEPGTGHFF.

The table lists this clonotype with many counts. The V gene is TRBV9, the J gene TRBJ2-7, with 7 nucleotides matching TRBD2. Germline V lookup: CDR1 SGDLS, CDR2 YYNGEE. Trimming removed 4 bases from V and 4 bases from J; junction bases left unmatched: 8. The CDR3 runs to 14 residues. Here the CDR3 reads CASSPNSGLYEQYF. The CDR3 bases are TGTGCCAGCAGCCCGAATAGCGGGCTTTACGAGCAGTACTTC.

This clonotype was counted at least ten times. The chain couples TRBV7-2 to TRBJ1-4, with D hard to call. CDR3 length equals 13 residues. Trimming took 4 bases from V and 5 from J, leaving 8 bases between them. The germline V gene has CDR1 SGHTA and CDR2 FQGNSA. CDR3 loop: CASSSGGNEKLFF. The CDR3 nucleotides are TGTGCCAGCAGCTCGGGAGGGAATGAAAAACTGTTTTTT.

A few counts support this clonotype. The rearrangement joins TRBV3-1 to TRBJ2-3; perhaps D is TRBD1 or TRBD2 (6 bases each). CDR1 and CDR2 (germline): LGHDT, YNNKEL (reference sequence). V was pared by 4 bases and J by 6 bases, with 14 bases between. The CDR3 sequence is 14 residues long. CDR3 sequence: CASSLRGGSDTQYF. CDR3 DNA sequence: TGTGCCAGCAGCCTTAGAGGGGGGTCCGATACGCAGTATTTT.

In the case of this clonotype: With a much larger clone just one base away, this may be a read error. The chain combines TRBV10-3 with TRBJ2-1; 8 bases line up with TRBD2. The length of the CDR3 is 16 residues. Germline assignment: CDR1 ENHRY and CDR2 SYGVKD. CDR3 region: CAVSTTSGQSYNEQFF. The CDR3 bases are TGTGCCGTCAGTACCACTAGCGGCCAAAGCTACAATGAGCAGTTCTTC.

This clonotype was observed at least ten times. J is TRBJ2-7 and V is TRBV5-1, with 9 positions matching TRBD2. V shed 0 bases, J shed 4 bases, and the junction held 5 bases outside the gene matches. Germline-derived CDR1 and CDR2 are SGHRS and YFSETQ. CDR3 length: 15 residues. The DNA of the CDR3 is TGCGCCAGCAGCTTGGAGGCCCTAGCGGGATACGAGCAGTACTTC. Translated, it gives CASSLEALAGYEQYF. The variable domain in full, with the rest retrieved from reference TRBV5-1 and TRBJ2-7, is KAGVTQTPRYLIKTRGQQVTLSCSPISGHRSVSWYQQTPGQGLQFLFEYFSETQRNKGNFPGRFSGRQFSNSRSEMNVSTLELGDSALYLCASSLEALAGYEQYFGPGTRLTVT.

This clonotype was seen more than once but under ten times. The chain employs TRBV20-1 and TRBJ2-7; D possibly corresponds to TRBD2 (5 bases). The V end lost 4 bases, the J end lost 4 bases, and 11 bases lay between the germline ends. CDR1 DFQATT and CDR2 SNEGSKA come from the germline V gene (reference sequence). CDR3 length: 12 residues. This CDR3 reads CSAKSGMYEQYF. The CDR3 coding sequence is TGCAGTGCTAAATCGGGAATGTACGAGCAGTACTTC.

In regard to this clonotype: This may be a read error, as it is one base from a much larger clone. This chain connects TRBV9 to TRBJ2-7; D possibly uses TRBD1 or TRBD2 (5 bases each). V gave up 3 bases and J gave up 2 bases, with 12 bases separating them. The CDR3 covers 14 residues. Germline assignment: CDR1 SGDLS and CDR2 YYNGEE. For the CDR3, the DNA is TGTGCCAGCAGCGCACAGGTGGGAGCCTACGAGCAGTACTTC. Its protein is CASSAQVGAYEQYF.